This TCR beta chain was observed in a study of radiation and T cells in renal cell carcinoma. This clone appeared a single time. Its antigen is currently unknown. Profiling relied on immunoSEQ multiplex PCR, and the TCRdb table lists in-frame clones only, not all of them. The sample lists 130,000 to 150,000 clones; approximately 86% were seen once. Regarding the study as a whole: In blood, top tumor clones expanded by 2 weeks, shrinking by 4.

Time point denoted: blood 4 weeks post-SBRT, at nephrectomy. Noted treatment: 15 Gy SBRT to primary tumor, nephrectomy 4 weeks later. Blood was sampled at baseline, 2 weeks and 4 weeks after SBRT. The patient's renal cell carcinoma had clear cell pathology. This material consisted of blood, taken from a patient whose treatment included radiotherapy and nephrectomy. This TCR was recovered from a woman aged 45-60 years with renal cell carcinoma.

The CDR3 region has the DNA TGTGCCAGTAGTATAATAGGACCCCCTGGGGGGGACACTGAAGCTTTCTTT. Its protein product is CASSIIGPPGGDTEAFF. This chain uses TRBV19 with TRBJ1-1; tentatively, D is TRBD1 (5 bases). CDR3 length equals 17 residues. V shed 2 bases and J shed 3 bases, with 19 bases lying between them. The germline CDR1 and CDR2 sequences are LNHDA and SQIVND (reference sequence).